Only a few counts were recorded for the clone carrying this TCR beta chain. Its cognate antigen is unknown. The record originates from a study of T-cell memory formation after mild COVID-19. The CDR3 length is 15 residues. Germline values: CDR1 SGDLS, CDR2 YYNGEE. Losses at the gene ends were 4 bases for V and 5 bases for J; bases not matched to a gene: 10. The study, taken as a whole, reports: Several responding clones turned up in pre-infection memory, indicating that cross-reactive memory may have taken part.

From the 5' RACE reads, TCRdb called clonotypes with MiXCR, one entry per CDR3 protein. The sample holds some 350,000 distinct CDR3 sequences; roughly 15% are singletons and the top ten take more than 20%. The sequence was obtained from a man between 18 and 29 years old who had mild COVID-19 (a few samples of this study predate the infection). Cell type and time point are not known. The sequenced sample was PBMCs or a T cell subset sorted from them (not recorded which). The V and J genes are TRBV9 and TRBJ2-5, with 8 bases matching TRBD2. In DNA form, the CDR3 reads TGTGCCAGCAGCCCCCGTGCGGGGGGCTGGGAGACCCAGTACTTC. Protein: CASSPRAGGWETQYF.